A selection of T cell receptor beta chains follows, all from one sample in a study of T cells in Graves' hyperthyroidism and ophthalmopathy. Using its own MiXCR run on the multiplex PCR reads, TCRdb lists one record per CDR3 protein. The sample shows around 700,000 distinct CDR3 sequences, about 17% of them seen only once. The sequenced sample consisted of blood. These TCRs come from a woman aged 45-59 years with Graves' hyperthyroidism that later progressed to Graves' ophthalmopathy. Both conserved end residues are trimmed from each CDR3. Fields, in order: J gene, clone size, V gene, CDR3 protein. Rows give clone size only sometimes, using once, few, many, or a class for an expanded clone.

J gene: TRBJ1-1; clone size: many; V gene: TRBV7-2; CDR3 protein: ASSSAYTEAF
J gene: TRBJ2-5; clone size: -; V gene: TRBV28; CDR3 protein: ASIRGGKETQY
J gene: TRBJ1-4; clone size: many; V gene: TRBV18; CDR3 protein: ASSFTGAPIEKLF
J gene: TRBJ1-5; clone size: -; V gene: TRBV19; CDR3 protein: ASRADSNQPQH
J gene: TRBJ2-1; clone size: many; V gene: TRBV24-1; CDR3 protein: ATSDTDRYRYNEQF
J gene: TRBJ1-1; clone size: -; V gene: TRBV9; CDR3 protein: ASSVGGWRVEEAF
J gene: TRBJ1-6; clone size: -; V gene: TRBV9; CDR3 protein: ASSKVPYNSPLH
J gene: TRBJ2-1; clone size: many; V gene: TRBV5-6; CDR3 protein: ASSLVAGGPKF
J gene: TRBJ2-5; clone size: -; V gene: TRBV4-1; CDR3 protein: ASSRPGAGQETQY
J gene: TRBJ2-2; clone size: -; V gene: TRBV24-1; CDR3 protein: ATSSDSPRELF
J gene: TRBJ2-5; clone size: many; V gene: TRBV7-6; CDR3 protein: ASSSQTGQETQY
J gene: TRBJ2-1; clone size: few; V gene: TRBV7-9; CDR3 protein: ASSLAQGLVFNEQF
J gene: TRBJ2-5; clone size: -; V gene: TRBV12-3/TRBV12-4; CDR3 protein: ASSRTPMVETQY
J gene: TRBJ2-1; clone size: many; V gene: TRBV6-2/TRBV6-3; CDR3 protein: ASRQDWGGYNEQF
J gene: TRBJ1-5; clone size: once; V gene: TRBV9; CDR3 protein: ASSVGPSTGYGNQPQH
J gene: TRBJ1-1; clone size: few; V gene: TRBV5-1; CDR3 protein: ASAQGGTEAF
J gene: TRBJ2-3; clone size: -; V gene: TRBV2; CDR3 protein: ASSEMGDPRADTQY
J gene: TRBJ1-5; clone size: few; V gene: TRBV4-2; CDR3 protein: ASSHQPQH
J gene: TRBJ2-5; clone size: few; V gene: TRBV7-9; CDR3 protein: ASSLTSSGEETQY
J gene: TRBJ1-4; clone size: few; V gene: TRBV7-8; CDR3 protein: ASSEGGANEKLF
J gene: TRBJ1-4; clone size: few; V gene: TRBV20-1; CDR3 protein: SARDPTAGNEKLF
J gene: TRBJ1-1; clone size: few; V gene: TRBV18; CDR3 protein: ASSPGWDRANTEAF